This T cell receptor (beta chain) was retrieved from a study of blood T cell repertoires in COVID-19. Turning to the study itself: From T cells, B-cell-depleted T cells, or PBMCs came the material, which was cDNA or gDNA.

This clone was observed a few times. This CDR3 is built from 14 residues. Germline assignment: CDR1 SGHTA and CDR2 FQGNSA. V was pared by 5 bases and J by 9 bases, with 12 bases of the junction left unmatched. In the source study's methods: From reference gene primer amplification, estimates of nucleated cell counts were derived. The data were produced by immunoSEQ multiplex PCR, yet TCRdb's version contains in-frame clones alone and is incomplete. Clonal size and the V and J genes are those of that table, whereas D and trimming came from the DNA. Counted here are about 260,000 clones, around 84% occurring once; the ten biggest clones make up around 4%.

The sequencing sample was made of peripheral blood. The TCR was taken from a man aged 60 to 75 with acute or convalescent COVID-19. J is TRBJ2-7 and V is TRBV7-2; 8 positions agree with TRBD1. The CDR3 reads CASSPQQGGGGQYF. CDR3 DNA sequence: TGTGCCAGCAGCCCTCAACAGGGGGGTGGAGGGCAGTACTTC.